The 15 T cell receptor beta chains below all came from one sample that was sequenced in a study of CD8+ T cells in alopecia areata. Following RNA extraction, reverse transcription yielded cDNA that acted as the sequencing template. Produced via immunoSEQ multiplex PCR; TCRdb's table is partial and in-frame only. The sample has roughly 14,000 clones, over 50% seen once. Researchers sorted CD4+ cells into CD25+CD127- cells for roughly 5 patients. The sequencing input was CD4+ Tregs sorted from blood. The receptors derive from a human donor with alopecia areata.

The chain links TRBV29-1 to TRBJ2-7, with D possibly TRBD1 on 6 matching bases. V was trimmed by 2 bases and J by 9 bases, leaving 14 bases between them. Germline lookup yields CDR1 SQVTM and CDR2 ANQGSEA. CDR3 length: 12 residues. CDR3 amino acids: CSVEQGMNVQYF. CDR3 sequence (DNA): TGCAGCGTTGAACAGGGGATGAACGTGCAGTACTTC.

The table lists this clone with a few counts. The V gene is TRBV27, the J gene TRBJ2-2; the D is unclear. The V gene's germline CDR1 is MNHEY and CDR2 SMNVEV (reference sequence). V lost 3 bases and J lost 2, with 13 bases in between. CDR3 length: 16 residues. The CDR3 sequence is CASSFKAILNTGELFF. The CDR3 DNA reads TGTGCCAGCAGTTTCAAGGCCATCTTAAACACCGGGGAGCTGTTTTTT.

The V and J genes are TRBV19 and TRBJ1-2; TRBD1 agrees at 9 bases. The V and J ends lost 3 bases and 6 bases, in that order; junction bases with no gene match: 11. The CDR3 is made up of 16 amino acids. The V gene's germline CDR1 is LNHDA and CDR2 SQIVND (reference sequence). The CDR3 region has the DNA TGTGCCAGTAGTATGATACTGACCGGGACAGGGAATGGCTACACCTTC. Its translation is CASSMILTGTGNGYTF. Variable domain in full (rest from reference TRBV19 and TRBJ1-2): DGGITQSPKYLFRKEGQNVTLSCEQNLNHDAMYWYRQDPGQGLRLIYYSQIVNDFQKGDIAEGYSVSREKKESFPLTVTSAQKNPTAFYLCASSMILTGTGNGYTFGSGTRLTVV.

The chain recombines TRBV28 with TRBJ1-2, with 8 bases fitting TRBD1. The CDR3 is 17 residues long. The ends lost 1 base at V and 4 bases at J; junction bases unmatched: 11. The germline V gene encodes CDR1 MDHEN and CDR2 SYDVKM. The CDR3 protein is CASSLLTGTGLVYGYTF. The DNA of the CDR3 is TGTGCCAGCAGTTTATTAACCGGGACAGGCCTAGTCTATGGCTACACCTTC.

The V gene is TRBV2, the J gene TRBJ2-1, with 8 bases that match TRBD2. This CDR3 is 16 amino acids long. Germline V gene data show CDR1 as SNHLY and CDR2 as FYNNEI. V gave up 9 bases and J gave up 5 bases; unmatched junction bases: 15. Here the CDR3 reads CARKLSGRPLNNEQFF. DNA of the CDR3: TGTGCCAGGAAGTTGAGCGGGAGACCCTTAAACAATGAGCAGTTCTTC.

V is TRBV7-9 and J is TRBJ2-3, with D unresolved. The CDR3 has 13 amino acids. Trimming shortened V by 4 bases and J by 7 bases, and 12 bases separated the two germline ends. Looked up from germline, CDR1 is SEHNR and CDR2 is FQNEAQ (reference sequence). CDR3 loop: CASSSTEDNTQYF. For the CDR3, the DNA is TGTGCCAGCAGCTCGACTGAAGACAATACGCAGTATTTT.

This chain joins TRBV28 and TRBJ2-3; D gene uncertain. Trimming removed 7 bases at V and 3 bases at J, with 5 bases between. This CDR3 spans 11 amino acids. Germline CDR1 and CDR2: MDHEN and SYDVKM. The DNA of the CDR3 is TGTGCCAGCAAGAGGACAGATACGCAGTATTTT. Protein sequence: CASKRTDTQYF.

V gene TRBV27 combines with J gene TRBJ2-1; either TRBD1 or TRBD2 may supply D (5 bases each). In germline, CDR1 is MNHEY, CDR2 SMNVEV (reference sequence). CDR3 length: 15 amino acids. The germline V and J ends were trimmed by 4 bases and 0 bases, with 10 bases remaining between them. The CDR3: CASSWDHDSYNEQFF. The CDR3 DNA reads TGTGCCAGCAGTTGGGACCACGACTCCTACAATGAGCAGTTCTTC.

On this clone: As the CDR3 is not closed by the conserved phenylalanine or tryptophan, this likely results from a read error. This chain connects TRBV29-1 to TRBJ1-2, with a possible D match to TRBD1 (5 bases). The CDR3 is 17 residues long. Germline loops: CDR1 SQVTM, CDR2 ANQGSEA. V was trimmed by 0 bases and J by 7 bases, leaving 24 bases between them. The CDR3 nucleotides are TGCAGCGTTGAAGACCAACCCAGAAGGGGACTGACTTTTGGCTACACCCCC. It translates to CSVEDQPRRGLTFGYTP.

The chain recombines TRBV28 with TRBJ1-5; a possible D gene is TRBD1 (5 bases). Germline CDR1 is MDHEN and CDR2 is SYDVKM. The CDR3 is 15 amino acids. Trimming took off 3 bases at V and 2 bases at J, with 11 bases between the two ends. CDR3 residues: CASSLQGEGNQPQHF. DNA for the CDR3: TGTGCCAGCAGTTTGCAGGGTGAGGGCAATCAGCCCCAGCATTTT.

The chain is built from TRBV9 and TRBJ1-2; tentatively, D is TRBD1 (5 bases). The CDR3 totals 13 residues. The germline V gene has CDR1 SGDLS and CDR2 YYNGEE. V shed 3 bases and J shed 4 bases, with 10 bases lying between them. The CDR3 DNA sequence: TGTGCCAGCAGCGAAGGACAAAGCTATGGCTACACCTTC. Translation: CASSEGQSYGYTF.

This clone was observed a handful of times. The gene calls are TRBV5-1 and TRBJ2-6; tentative D call: TRBD2 (5 bases). Germline V CDR1 and CDR2: SGHRS, YFSETQ. Trimming shortened V by 0 bases and J by 2 bases, and 9 bases separated the two germline ends. The CDR3 is 16 residues long. CDR3 loop: CASSLAIGTGANVLTF. The CDR3 DNA reads as TGCGCCAGCAGCTTGGCCATCGGGACTGGGGCCAACGTCCTGACTTTC.

This clone has just a few counts. The genes are TRBV7-3 and TRBJ2-1; 8 nucleotides match TRBD2. CDR1 and CDR2 (germline): SGHTA, FQGTGA. The CDR3 runs 15 residues. The junction had 10 bases not matched to a gene; V was cut back by 4 bases and J by 8 bases. CDR3 DNA: TGTGCCAGCAGCTCCGGACTAGCTTTGGGACATGAGCAGTTCTTC. Translating gives CASSSGLALGHEQFF.

The J gene is TRBJ2-7, the V gene TRBV7-8; a possible D gene is TRBD2 (6 bases). Trimming left V 2 bases short and J 0 bases short, with 11 bases between. The CDR3 loop spans 15 amino acids. The germline CDR1 and CDR2 sequences are SGHVS and FQNEAQ. The CDR3 is CASSLLAKPSYEQYF. The CDR3 DNA reads TGTGCCAGCAGCTTACTAGCGAAACCCTCCTACGAGCAGTACTTC.

The chain combines TRBV6-6 with TRBJ2-5; TRBD1 aligns across 12 bases. The CDR3 is 15 amino acids. Germline trimming cut 6 bases from V and 4 bases from J; bases unmatched to any gene: 6. Per the germline V gene, CDR1 is MNHNY and CDR2 is SVGAGI (reference sequence). CDR3 region: CASSWDRGLRETQYF. The CDR3 coding sequence is TGTGCCAGCAGCTGGGACAGGGGGCTTAGAGAGACCCAGTACTTC.